This T cell receptor (beta chain) was captured by sequencing in a study of PD-1 blockade in classical Hodgkin lymphoma. The study, taken as a whole, reports: There was a significant rise in CD4+ TCR diversity by C4D1, with no such rise for CD8+. At baseline, newly diagnosed patients reportedly showed less TCR diversity than healthy donors.

Comment on this clone: The antigen remains undetermined. Distinct nucleotide sequences in the sample also encode this CDR3.

The data were produced by immunoSEQ multiplex PCR, yet TCRdb's version contains in-frame clones alone and is incomplete. The sample shows 90,000 to 100,000 clones, around 80% of them seen only once. CDR1 is SGHVS and CDR2 is FQNEAQ in the germline V gene. Trimming at V came to 1 base and at J to 5 bases, leaving 5 bases not matched to a gene. CDR3 size: 15 residues. Time point denoted: cycle 4 day 1 (C4D1), after 6 weeks of nivolumab. Brentuximab vedotin exposure varied among the patients, all of whom had relapsed after autologous stem cell transplantation. The sample in question was peripheral blood mononuclear cells (PBMCs), obtained before the fourth cycle of nivolumab. This sequence joins TRBV7-8 and TRBJ2-5; 9 nucleotides agree with TRBD1. This sequence was found in a human donor with classical Hodgkin lymphoma. CDR3 nucleotide sequence: TGTGCCAGCAGCTTAGGCGGACAGGGGCGGGAGACCCAGTACTTC. Encoded protein: CASSLGGQGRETQYF.